This T cell receptor beta chain was identified during a study of technical replicates of blood from four donors. A single count supports this clone. The CDR3 is 15 amino acids. Unmatched junction bases numbered 9, after V lost 3 bases and J lost 8 bases. Germline-derived CDR1 and CDR2 are WNHNN and SYGVQD (reference sequence). Only in-frame clones appear in the TCRdb table, and some are missing; sequencing was by immunoSEQ multiplex PCR. The sample shows roughly 61,000 clones, 97% of them seen only once. Sequenced: T cells isolated from PBMCs. The receptor's source is a human donor in good health. The chain couples TRBV10-1 to TRBJ2-3; 9 positions agree with TRBD2. CDR3 bases: TGCGCCAGCAGTGAACCTAGCGGGGATCTAACTACGCAGTATTTT. Its translation is CASSEPSGDLTTQYF.